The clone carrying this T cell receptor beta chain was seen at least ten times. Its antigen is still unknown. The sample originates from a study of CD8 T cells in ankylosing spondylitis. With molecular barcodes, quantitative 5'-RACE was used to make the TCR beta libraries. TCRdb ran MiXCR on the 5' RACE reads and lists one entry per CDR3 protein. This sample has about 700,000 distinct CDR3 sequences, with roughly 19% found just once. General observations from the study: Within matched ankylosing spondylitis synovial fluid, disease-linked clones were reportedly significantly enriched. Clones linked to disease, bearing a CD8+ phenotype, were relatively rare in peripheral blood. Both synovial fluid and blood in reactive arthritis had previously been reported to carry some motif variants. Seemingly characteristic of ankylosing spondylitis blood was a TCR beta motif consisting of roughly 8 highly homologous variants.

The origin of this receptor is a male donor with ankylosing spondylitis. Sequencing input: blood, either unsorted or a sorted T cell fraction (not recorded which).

CDR3 nucleotides: TGTGCCAGCAGTGAAGAGGGGGCTAGCGGGAGCCACGAGCAGTACTTC. Encoded protein: CASSEEGASGSHEQYF. The genes are TRBV6-1 and TRBJ2-7, with TRBD2 matching 10 bases. Germline CDR1 and CDR2: MNHNS and SASEGT. Trimming took 1 base from V and 5 from J; bases not matched to a gene: 8. This CDR3 comprises 16 residues.